This entry lists 16 T cell receptor beta chains sequenced from one sample in a study of glioma-infiltrating T cells after dendritic cell vaccination. Sequencing used immunoSEQ multiplex PCR; TCRdb keeps in-frame clones, though not all of them. The sample yields about 64,000 clones, around 83% seen once. The sample here was blood, taken before dendritic cell vaccination. All receptors come from a human donor with glioblastoma.

This chain uses TRBV27 with TRBJ2-3; D might be TRBD1 (5 bases). Trimming removed 7 bases from V and 1 base from J, with 12 bases in between. The CDR3 loop spans 14 amino acids. In germline, CDR1 is MNHEY, CDR2 SMNVEV (reference sequence). CDR3: CASTLVGGTDTQYF. Written as DNA, the CDR3 is TGTGCCAGCACCCTCGTAGGGGGCACAGATACGCAGTATTTT.

The chain is built from TRBV27 and TRBJ1-5; TRBD1 matches at 8 bases. Germline lookup yields CDR1 MNHEY and CDR2 SMNVEV (reference sequence). CDR3 length: 19 amino acids. V gave up 5 bases and J gave up 2 bases; unmatched junction bases: 17. The CDR3 nucleotides are TGTGCCAGCAGTACAGGGACAGGACAGCAATTCATAGGCAATCAGCCCCAGCATTTT. Its protein is CASSTGTGQQFIGNQPQHF.

This chain uses TRBV5-1 with TRBJ2-1, with 7 bases lining up with TRBD1. The CDR3 extends over 15 amino acids. The V segment lost 0 bases and the J segment 5 bases; nucleotides outside the gene matches: 5. Germline-derived CDR1 and CDR2 are SGHRS and YFSETQ. The CDR3 spells CASSLAGTVNNEQFF. The DNA for the CDR3 is TGCGCCAGCAGCTTGGCCGGGACAGTTAACAATGAGCAGTTCTTC.

This chain links TRBV2 with TRBJ1-5; no definite D call. There are 14 residues in the CDR3. Trimming cost V 8 bases and J 0 bases, with 11 bases left between them. Germline assignment: CDR1 SNHLY and CDR2 FYNNEI. CDR3 amino acids: CASSTDYSNQPQHF. The CDR3 DNA is TGTGCCAGCTCAACAGACTATAGCAATCAGCCCCAGCATTTT.

The chain has TRBV11-2 and TRBJ1-6, with D possibly being TRBD1 (5 bases). Germline V CDR1 and CDR2: SGHAT, FQNNGV. The V end lost 1 base, the J end lost 0 bases, and 10 bases lay between the germline ends. This CDR3 spans 17 amino acids. The CDR3 DNA sequence: TGTGCCAGCAGCTTAGGGGGCCAGAGCTCCTATAATTCACCCCTCCACTTT. Its protein product is CASSLGGQSSYNSPLHF.

The chain has TRBV2 and TRBJ1-4; tentatively, D is TRBD1 (5 bases). The germline V and J ends were trimmed by 8 bases and 8 bases, with 15 bases remaining between them. Germline CDR1 reads SNHLY; CDR2 reads FYNNEI. The CDR3 covers 13 residues. DNA of the CDR3: TGTGCCAGCGGTAGGGGCCCAGAGGAAAAACTGTTTTTT. This codes for CASGRGPEEKLFF.

V is TRBV6-1 and J is TRBJ2-1; 13 positions match TRBD2. After removal of 7 bases from V and 9 bases from J, the junction contained 3 bases not matched to a gene. CDR1 and CDR2 (germline): MNHNS, SASEGT. This CDR3 region has 13 residues. The CDR3 DNA reads TGTGCCAGCATGGGACTAGCGGGGACTGAGCAGTTCTTC. Protein product: CASMGLAGTEQFF.

This chain connects TRBV5-4 to TRBJ2-5; D not certain. The CDR3 is 13 residues long. Trimming stripped 1 base from V and 1 base from J, with 5 bases between. The germline CDR1 and CDR2 sequences are SGHNT and YYREEE (reference sequence). The CDR3 spells CASSLPSQETQYF. In DNA, the CDR3 is TGTGCCAGCAGCTTGCCTAGCCAAGAGACCCAGTACTTC.

The chain recombines TRBV6-1 with TRBJ2-7; 9 bases line up with TRBD1. The CDR3 loop spans 14 amino acids. Germline V CDR1 and CDR2: MNHNS, SASEGT. J lost 2 bases, V lost 2 bases, and 1 base had no gene match. The DNA for the CDR3 is TGTGCCAGCAGTGAAAGGGACAGGGCCTACGAGCAGTACTTC. Translated: CASSERDRAYEQYF.

Concerning this clone: Germline and junction disagree at one end, which may indicate a read error. The J gene is TRBJ1-2, the V gene TRBV4-1, with TRBD1 matching 7 bases. CDR3 size: 20 residues. Looked up from germline, CDR1 is MGHRA and CDR2 is YSYEKL. This CDR3 is CASSQLTGEPPSRTRPWTFF. The CDR3 coding sequence is TGCGCCAGCAGCCAACTCACAGGGGAACCCCCGAGTCGAACTCGTCCTTGGACCTTCTTC.

The chain carries TRBV5-1 and TRBJ2-5; 7 bases fit TRBD2. With 4 bases clipped from V and 1 base from J, the junction kept 4 bases outside the gene matches. The CDR3 covers 14 residues. The germline V gene has CDR1 SGHRS and CDR2 YFSETQ. CDR3 bases: TGCGCCAGCAGCCCGCGGGGGAGCCAAGAGACCCAGTACTTC. This sequence encodes CASSPRGSQETQYF.

CDR3 coding DNA: TGTGCCATCAGTGAGTCCACAGGTCCCGACTACGAGCAGTACTTC. It specifies CAISESTGPDYEQYF. The rearrangement joins TRBV10-3 to TRBJ2-7; tentatively, D is TRBD1 (5 bases). Germline CDR1 and CDR2: ENHRY and SYGVKD. V gave up 0 bases and J gave up 3 bases, with 12 bases separating them. The CDR3 sequence is 15 residues long.

The V and J genes are TRBV7-9 and TRBJ2-5; D possibly corresponds to TRBD2 (5 bases). V was pared by 5 bases and J by 11 bases, with 27 bases between. This CDR3 is built from 16 residues. Germline V CDR1 and CDR2: SEHNR, FQNEAQ (reference sequence). For the CDR3, the DNA is TGTGCCAGCAGCCCAACGTCCTCGGGCAGTCCGGAGGAGCAGTACTTC. This gives the protein CASSPTSSGSPEEQYF.

The V and J genes are TRBV19 and TRBJ2-2; the match to TRBD1 covers 9 bases. CDR3 size: 15 residues. J gave up 7 bases and V 6 bases, and 9 bases lay outside the gene matches. Per the germline V gene, CDR1 is LNHDA and CDR2 is SQIVND (reference sequence). The CDR3 region is CASSDRGVTIGELFF. CDR3 sequence (DNA): TGTGCCAGTAGCGACAGGGGGGTAACTATCGGGGAGCTGTTTTTT.

The J gene is TRBJ1-2, the V gene TRBV5-1; tentatively, D is TRBD1 (6 bases). Germline loops: CDR1 SGHRS, CDR2 YFSETQ. This CDR3 is built from 16 residues. The V and J ends lost 3 bases and 2 bases respectively, with 17 bases between them. CDR3 in amino acids: CASSSGGDTYNYGYTF. For the CDR3, the DNA is TGCGCCAGCAGCTCGGGGGGGGACACCTACAACTATGGCTACACCTTC.

This clone was counted only a few times. The chain has TRBV29-1 and TRBJ2-6, with D possibly matching TRBD2 (6 bases). The CDR3 is 16 residues long. V was pared by 6 bases and J by 0 bases, with 15 bases between. Germline loops: CDR1 SQVTM, CDR2 ANQGSEA. Written as DNA, the CDR3 is TGCAGCGTCCCGGGACTGGGCGGCTCTGGGGCCAACGTCCTGACTTTC. This gives the protein CSVPGLGGSGANVLTF.